Listed below are T cell receptor beta chains from one sample, sequenced in a study of T cell changes during pregnancy in multiple sclerosis. Assay: immunoSEQ multiplex PCR; the TCRdb copy retains only in-frame clones and omits some. The sample has some 42,000 clones; about 85% are singletons. The sequencing here drew on CD4+ T cells from peripheral blood mononuclear cells, taken after pregnancy. Receptor source: a female donor with multiple sclerosis, enrolled in a pregnancy study. Each CDR3 is given with its conserved first and last residue. The D gene is left open where the match is weak. Only part of the rows carry a size: once, few, many, or a class if the clone is expanded.

TRBJ1-5 TRBV5-1 - - CASSWTGNQPQHF TGCGCCAGCAGCTGGACGGGGAATCAGCCCCAGCATTTT
TRBJ1-1 TRBV9 - - CASSLQGMGTEAFF TGTGCCAGCAGCCTCCAGGGGATGGGCACTGAAGCTTTCTTT
TRBJ1-6 TRBV19 - - CASSSGQWNSPLHF TGTGCCAGTAGTTCCGGACAGTGGAATTCACCCCTCCACTTT
TRBJ2-7 TRBV5-6 - - CASSWTGGTYEQYF TGTGCCAGCAGCTGGACAGGAGGGACTTACGAGCAGTACTTC
TRBJ2-7 TRBV10-3 - TRBD1 CATADRYYEQYF TGTGCCACGGCGGACAGGTACTACGAGCAGTACTTC
TRBJ1-6 TRBV7-2 - - CASSLATEFQGPLHF TGTGCCAGCAGCTTAGCGACGGAGTTTCAGGGCCCACTCCACTTT
TRBJ1-2 TRBV28 few - CASSMGGTYGYTF TGTGCCAGCAGTATGGGGGGGACCTATGGCTACACCTTC
TRBJ1-2 TRBV2 - TRBD1 CASSLDRTANYGYTF TGTGCCAGCAGCTTGGACAGGACAGCTAACTATGGCTACACCTTC
TRBJ1-1 TRBV19 - TRBD1 CASGTTGGRTEAFF TGTGCCAGTGGGACGACAGGGGGCAGGACTGAAGCTTTCTTT
TRBJ1-1 TRBV15 - - CATSRGAGTEAFF TGTGCCACCAGCAGAGGGGCAGGCACTGAAGCTTTCTTT
TRBJ1-4 TRBV5-4 - - CASSLDGLEKLFF TGTGCCAGCAGCTTGGACGGACTTGAAAAACTGTTTTTT
TRBJ2-1 TRBV5-1 - TRBD2 CASSLGAGVEDEQFF TGCGCCAGCAGCTTGGGTGCGGGGGTGGAGGATGAGCAGTTCTTC
TRBJ1-2 TRBV29-1 - TRBD1 CSVDQTGGNYGYTF TGCAGCGTTGACCAGACAGGGGGCAACTATGGCTACACCTTC
TRBJ1-2 TRBV2 - - CASRRAANYGYTF TGTGCCAGCCGCCGCGCGGCGAACTATGGCTACACCTTC
TRBJ1-2 TRBV6-5 - TRBD1 CASSYSGQGDFVRTF TGTGCCAGCAGTTACTCTGGTCAGGGGGATTTCGTTAGAACCTTC
TRBJ1-2 TRBV19 - - CASTEDSNYGYTF TGTGCCAGTACGGAGGATTCTAACTATGGCTACACCTTC
TRBJ2-2 TRBV9 - TRBD1 CASRGERGQGAIGELFF TGTGCCAGCAGGGGGGAGCGGGGACAGGGGGCAATCGGGGAGCTGTTTTTT
TRBJ1-5 TRBV6-6 few TRBD1 CASTPQGTPNQPQHF TGTGCCAGCACCCCACAGGGGACCCCGAATCAGCCCCAGCATTTT
TRBJ1-6 TRBV9 - - CASSVASSYNSPLHF TGTGCCAGCAGCGTAGCGAGCTCCTATAATTCACCCCTCCACTTT
TRBJ2-7 TRBV5-1 once TRBD1 CASGWDRTYEQYF TGCGCCAGCGGTTGGGACAGGACCTACGAGCAGTACTTC
TRBJ1-1 TRBV2 - - CASRSRGMNTEAFF TGTGCCAGCAGGTCAAGGGGAATGAACACTGAAGCTTTCTTT
TRBJ2-2 TRBV27 few - CASSLTQGRTGELFF TGTGCCAGCAGTTTAACCCAAGGGAGGACCGGGGAGCTGTTTTTT
TRBJ1-4 TRBV30 - - CAWSYTPAGTPGKLFF TGTGCCTGGAGTTATACCCCCGCGGGGACCCCCGGGAAACTGTTTTTT
TRBJ1-5 TRBV11-2 once - CASSWAPNQPQHF TGTGCCAGCAGCTGGGCCCCCAATCAGCCCCAGCATTTT
TRBJ2-5 TRBV5-1 - - CASRAGTQETQYF TGCGCCAGCAGGGCGGGGACCCAAGAGACCCAGTACTTC
TRBJ1-2 TRBV5-1 - TRBD1 CASSNSDRDSHYGYTF TGCGCCAGCAGCAACTCCGACAGGGACTCCCACTATGGCTACACCTTC
TRBJ1-2 TRBV18 - TRBD1 CASSHDRGRDGYTF TGTGCCAGCTCGCACGACAGGGGAAGGGATGGCTACACCTTC
TRBJ1-1 TRBV28 - - CASSEQETEAFF TGTGCCAGCAGTGAACAGGAGACTGAAGCTTTCTTT
TRBJ2-1 TRBV5-4 once TRBD2 CASSWGRGGSYNEQFF TGTGCCAGCAGCTGGGGGCGGGGGGGCTCCTACAATGAGCAGTTCTTC
TRBJ2-7 TRBV5-1 few - CASSPTGGRSYEQYF TGCGCCAGCAGCCCGACGGGGGGCCGCTCCTACGAGCAGTACTTC
TRBJ2-7 TRBV2 - TRBD2 CASSILAGGAYEQYF TGTGCCAGCAGTATACTAGCGGGGGGCGCCTACGAGCAGTACTTC